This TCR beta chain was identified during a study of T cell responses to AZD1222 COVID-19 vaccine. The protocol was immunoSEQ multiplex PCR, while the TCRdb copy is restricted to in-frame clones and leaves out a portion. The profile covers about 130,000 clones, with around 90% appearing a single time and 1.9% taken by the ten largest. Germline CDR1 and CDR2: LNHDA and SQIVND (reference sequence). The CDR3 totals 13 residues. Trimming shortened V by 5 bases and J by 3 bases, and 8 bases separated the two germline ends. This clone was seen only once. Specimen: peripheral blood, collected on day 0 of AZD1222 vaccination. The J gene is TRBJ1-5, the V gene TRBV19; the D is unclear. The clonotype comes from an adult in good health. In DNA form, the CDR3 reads TGTGCCAGTAGTTGGCAAGACAATCAGCCCCAGCATTTT. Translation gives CASSWQDNQPQHF.